The clone carrying this T cell receptor (beta chain) appeared a few times. Its antigen is not identified. The sample is drawn from a study of blood T cells in healthy people across ages. Study outcomes and limitations: Age showed a roughly linear inverse relationship with TCR beta diversity per million T cells.

A J-beta primer mix and a sample-barcoded 5' primer were used in a second PCR of about 7 to 12 cycles. Every cDNA molecule bore a tag from a template-switch adaptor containing 12 random nucleotides. One entry per CDR3 protein results from TCRdb running MiXCR on the 5' RACE reads. The repertoire holds 600,000 or so distinct CDR3 sequences, with roughly 20% as singletons. Sequenced sample: blood. This sequence was found in a man between 65 and 85 years old in good health.

CDR3 amino acids: CASSFGESGVIYEQYF. The DNA of the CDR3 is TGTGCCAGCAGTTTCGGGGAATCAGGGGTGATCTACGAGCAGTACTTC. This chain uses TRBV28 with TRBJ2-7, with a tentative D call TRBD1 (6 bases). The CDR3 covers 16 residues. The germline CDR1 and CDR2 sequences are MDHEN and SYDVKM. V was clipped by 3 bases and J by 3 bases, with 18 bases between them.